These 4 T cell receptor beta chains came from one sample sequenced in a study of shared clonotypes between healthy human individuals. Clones were sequenced by immunoSEQ multiplex PCR, and TCRdb holds only the in-frame ones, with some missing. Seen here are some 2,100,000 clones, around 95% observed once, and the top ten hold around 0.13%. Material: naive CD4+ T cells sorted from blood. As to subset: CD45RA+ positively selected. The receptors stem from a man in his late teens or twenties in good health.

The V and J genes are TRBV9 and TRBJ1-5, with D possibly TRBD1 on 5 matching bases. The CDR3 length is 16 residues. CDR1 is SGDLS and CDR2 is YYNGEE in the germline V gene. The V end lost 1 base, the J end lost 1 base, and 12 bases lay between the germline ends. The CDR3 is CASSVNRRLSNQPQHF. DNA of the CDR3: TGTGCCAGCAGCGTAAACAGGAGATTGAGCAATCAGCCCCAGCATTTT.

The chain has TRBV7-2 and TRBJ2-1; D is ambiguous. V was pared by 5 bases and J by 15 bases, with 23 bases between. Per the germline V gene, CDR1 is SGHTA and CDR2 is FQGNSA. The CDR3 spans 14 residues. The CDR3 reads CASSSIGPSTARFF. The CDR3 bases are TGTGCCAGCAGCAGTATAGGGCCGTCCACCGCGCGGTTCTTC.

The gene calls are TRBV30 and TRBJ1-2; 8 bases are shared with TRBD1. The J segment lost 5 bases and the V segment lost 0 bases, leaving 5 bases of the junction unmatched. Per germline, CDR1 GTSNPN and CDR2 SVGIG (reference sequence). This CDR3 is 14 amino acids long. The CDR3, as DNA: TGTGCCTGGAGTGTAAACAGGGGGGCTTATGGCTACACCTTC. Its protein is CAWSVNRGAYGYTF.

This clone occurred a few times. The CDR3 bases are TGTGCCAGCAGCGTAACAGCGGGAGAACTCGGCGAGCAGTACTTC. Amino acid sequence: CASSVTAGELGEQYF. The chain employs TRBV9 and TRBJ2-7; 8 bases match TRBD2. The CDR3 contains 15 residues. The junction had 9 bases not matched to a gene; V was cut back by 1 base and J by 6 bases. Germline CDR1 is SGDLS and CDR2 is YYNGEE.